This entry lists 24 T cell receptor beta chains sequenced from one sample in a study of cytomegalovirus exposure and HLA in healthy donors. Primers for the PCR totalled 60 Vbeta and 13 Jbeta. TCRdb's table, derived via immunoSEQ multiplex PCR, lists solely in-frame clones and lacks some. The sample has about 140,000 clones. Input material: PBMCs. Source of these receptors: a young woman in good health and CMV-seronegative.

The rearrangement joins TRBV6-5 to TRBJ1-4; a weak D match, TRBD1 (6 bases). The CDR3 is made up of 16 amino acids. Germline V lookup: CDR1 MNHEY, CDR2 SVGAGI. V was cut by 4 bases and J by 4 bases, with 16 bases left in between. The CDR3 here is CASSSGQNVGNEKLFF. The CDR3 DNA follows: TGTGCCAGCAGTTCCGGACAGAACGTTGGTAATGAAAAACTGTTTTTT.

The chain employs TRBV11-3 and TRBJ2-1; TRBD1 is a possible D gene (6 bases). V gave up 7 bases and J gave up 9 bases, with 10 bases separating them. Germline V CDR1 and CDR2: SGHNT, YENEEA. The CDR3 is 11 residues long. CDR3 sequence reads: CASKQGGEQFF. The CDR3, as DNA: TGTGCCAGCAAACAGGGCGGTGAGCAGTTCTTC. Drawing the rest from reference TRBV11-3 and TRBJ2-1, the complete variable domain is EAGVVQSPRYKIIEKKQPVAFWCNPISGHNTLYWYLQNLGQGPELLIRYENEEAVDDSQLPKDRFSAERLKGVDSTLKIQPAELGDSAVYLCASKQGGEQFFGPGTRLTVL.

This rearrangement joins TRBV5-1 to TRBJ2-2; TRBD1 matches 10 bases. J lost 4 bases, V lost 0 bases, and 6 bases had no gene match. Germline lookup yields CDR1 SGHRS and CDR2 YFSETQ. The CDR3 contains 17 residues. CDR3 in amino acids: CASSLGQGARVTGELFF. CDR3 DNA sequence: TGCGCCAGCAGCTTGGGACAGGGGGCGAGGGTCACCGGGGAGCTGTTTTTT.

This chain connects TRBV19 to TRBJ2-3, with D unresolved. Looked up from germline, CDR1 is LNHDA and CDR2 is SQIVND (reference sequence). This CDR3 comprises 13 residues. V gave up 11 bases and J gave up 2 bases, with 14 bases separating them. The CDR3 DNA reads TGTGCCTCCGGAGACTGGAACACAGATACGCAGTATTTT. Its protein is CASGDWNTDTQYF.

The rearrangement links TRBV18 to TRBJ2-1; no definite D call. The germline V gene has CDR1 KGHSH and CDR2 LQKENI. Trimming cost V 2 bases and J 5 bases, with 4 bases left between them. This CDR3 spans 12 amino acids. This chain's CDR3 is CASSPEHNEQFF. The CDR3 bases are TGTGCCAGCTCACCAGAGCACAATGAGCAGTTCTTC.

This sequence joins TRBV6-6 and TRBJ2-5; no reliable D call. The CDR3 contains 14 residues. Between the trimmed V and J ends, which lost 2 bases and 1 base, there was a span of 8 bases. Germline-derived CDR1 and CDR2 are MNHNY and SVGAGI (reference sequence). The DNA of the CDR3 is TGTGCCAGCAGTTACAGTAGCCTCCAAGAGACCCAGTACTTC. Amino acid sequence: CASSYSSLQETQYF.

The rearrangement uses TRBV5-1 and TRBJ1-2; possible D gene TRBD1, 6 bases. Germline CDR1 SGHRS, CDR2 YFSETQ. V lost 0 bases and J 8 bases, leaving 14 bases between the germline ends. The CDR3 length is 14 residues. The CDR3 sequence: CASSLASGDLGYTF. The CDR3 coding sequence is TGCGCCAGCAGCTTGGCCTCAGGGGATTTGGGCTACACCTTC.

A remark on this clone: The same CDR3 can be traced to other DNA sequences in this sample. The rearrangement uses TRBV30 and TRBJ1-3; tentatively, D is TRBD1 (5 bases). The V and J ends lost 3 bases and 0 bases respectively, with 9 bases between them. In germline, CDR1 is GTSNPN, CDR2 SVGIG (reference sequence). The CDR3 has 14 amino acids. The CDR3 DNA sequence: TGTGCCTGGAGCGCAGGGAACTCTGGAAACACCATATATTTT. Its protein product is CAWSAGNSGNTIYF.

A remark on this clone: The junction departs from the called germline gene at one end, perhaps through a read error. The chain joins TRBV5-1 to TRBJ2-3; a possible D gene is TRBD2 (5 bases). Germline values: CDR1 SGHRS, CDR2 YFSETQ. The CDR3 loop spans 15 amino acids. The CDR3 nucleotides are TGCGCCAGCAGCCTGCTAGCTGCTAGCACAGATACGCGGTATTTT. Translation: CASSLLAASTDTRYF.

The V and J genes are TRBV28 and TRBJ1-5; D gene unclear. V lost 2 bases to trimming and J lost 5 bases, with 4 bases between them. Germline V gene sequence: CDR1 MDHEN, CDR2 SYDVKM. The CDR3 runs 12 residues. The CDR3 nucleotides read TGTGCCAGCAGTTTACTAGATCAGCCCCAGCATTTT. This codes for CASSLLDQPQHF.

The chain is built from TRBV5-6 and TRBJ1-2, with D unclear. Trimming left V 4 bases short and J 4 bases short, with 20 bases between. Germline V CDR1 and CDR2: SGHDT, YYEEEE. The length of the CDR3 is 16 residues. This CDR3 is CASSHDNSYSFYGYTF. Here the CDR3 DNA reads TGTGCCAGCAGCCATGACAACAGCTATTCCTTCTATGGCTACACCTTC.

This chain connects TRBV5-1 to TRBJ2-3, with D tentatively TRBD2 (6 bases). The CDR3 has 15 residues. The germline V and J ends were trimmed by 1 base and 4 bases, with 13 bases remaining between them. Germline V gene lookup returns CDR1 SGHRS and CDR2 YFSETQ. The CDR3 loop reads CASSLSYGGADTQYF. Written as DNA, the CDR3 is TGCGCCAGCAGCTTGAGTTACGGGGGTGCAGATACGCAGTATTTT.

The chain links TRBV5-1 to TRBJ1-1; D unclear. Germline V gives CDR1 SGHRS, CDR2 YFSETQ. CDR3 length equals 13 residues. V was clipped by 4 bases and J by 3 bases, with 10 bases between them. DNA for the CDR3: TGCGCCAGCAGCCGCATCACGGACACTGAAGCTTTCTTT. It is translated as CASSRITDTEAFF. The full variable domain, with the rest looked up from reference TRBV5-1 and TRBJ1-1, is KAGVTQTPRYLIKTRGQQVTLSCSPISGHRSVSWYQQTPGQGLQFLFEYFSETQRNKGNFPGRFSGRQFSNSRSEMNVSTLELGDSALYLCASSRITDTEAFFGQGTRLTVV.

The genes are TRBV4-1 and TRBJ2-5, with D perhaps TRBD1 (5 bases). CDR1 is MGHRA, CDR2 YSYEKL, per germline. This CDR3 is 14 amino acids long. Trimming removed 4 bases at V and 2 bases at J, with 11 bases between. The CDR3 region is CASSLTRGQETQYF. Written as DNA, the CDR3 is TGCGCCAGCAGCCTGACAAGGGGACAAGAGACCCAGTACTTC.

The chain is built from TRBV7-9 and TRBJ2-2, with 8 nucleotides matching TRBD1. The trim removed 5 bases at V and 3 bases at J, leaving 5 bases unmatched. Looked up from germline, CDR1 is SEHNR and CDR2 is FQNEAQ (reference sequence). The CDR3 length is 15 residues. The CDR3 DNA is TGTGCCAGCAGCCCGGACAGGGTACACACCGGGGAGCTGTTTTTT. Protein: CASSPDRVHTGELFF.

The chain's CDR3 is CASSLSEGENTGELFF. The CDR3 DNA follows: TGTGCCAGCAGTTTATCTGAGGGGGAGAACACCGGGGAGCTGTTTTTT. This chain connects TRBV27 to TRBJ2-2; TRBD1 is a possible D gene (6 bases). Trimming stripped 0 bases from V and 1 base from J, with 9 bases between. Germline CDR1 and CDR2: MNHEY and SMNVEV (reference sequence). This CDR3 has 16 residues.

This chain links TRBV4-1 with TRBJ2-7; 10 bases fit TRBD2. The J segment lost 6 bases and the V segment lost 0 bases, leaving 20 bases of the junction unmatched. CDR1 is MGHRA and CDR2 is YSYEKL in the germline V gene. The CDR3 loop spans 20 amino acids. The CDR3 sequence: CASSQDPTLAGEGEGAEQYF. DNA for the CDR3: TGCGCCAGCAGCCAAGATCCGACGCTAGCGGGAGAAGGGGAAGGGGCCGAGCAGTACTTC.

The chain employs TRBV19 and TRBJ1-1; TRBD1 is a possible D gene (5 bases). Germline loops: CDR1 LNHDA, CDR2 SQIVND (reference sequence). Deletions cut 7 bases from V and 2 bases from J, with 23 bases between. The CDR3 runs 17 residues. The CDR3 sequence: CASTHQSRVDPNTEAFF. CDR3 nucleotides: TGTGCCAGTACCCATCAGTCCAGGGTAGACCCTAACACTGAAGCTTTCTTT.

V is TRBV5-1 and J is TRBJ2-1, with 12 bases identical to TRBD2. V lost 3 bases, J lost 2 bases, and 3 bases stayed unmatched. This CDR3 is built from 16 residues. The germline CDR1 and CDR2 sequences are SGHRS and YFSETQ. CDR3 protein: CASSSRLAGAYNEQFF. In nucleotides, the CDR3 is TGCGCCAGCAGCTCGAGACTAGCGGGGGCCTACAATGAGCAGTTCTTC.

This rearrangement joins TRBV7-6 to TRBJ2-7; D is unclear. The CDR3 has 14 residues. CDR1 is SGHVS, CDR2 FNYEAQ, per germline. Trimming stripped 0 bases from V and 1 base from J, with 7 bases between. The DNA for the CDR3 is TGTGCCAGCAGCTTAGCGGGCTCGTCCTACGAGCAGTACGTC. This encodes CASSLAGSSYEQYV.

The chain recombines TRBV7-2 with TRBJ1-5, with 10 bases aligning to TRBD1. CDR3 length equals 16 residues. Germline-derived CDR1 and CDR2 are SGHTA and FQGNSA. With 5 bases clipped from V and 2 bases from J, the junction kept 6 bases outside the gene matches. This CDR3 reads CASSPRQGAGNQPQHF. CDR3 in DNA: TGTGCCAGCAGCCCCCGACAGGGGGCCGGCAATCAGCCCCAGCATTTT.

The chain combines TRBV7-9 with TRBJ2-7; possibly TRBD1 for D (5 bases). There are 12 residues in the CDR3. The germline V gene encodes CDR1 SEHNR and CDR2 FQNEAQ (reference sequence). V was pared by 8 bases and J by 9 bases, with 17 bases between. The CDR3, as DNA: TGTGCCAGCCAACCTCCCTGGGGCGGGCAGTACTTC. It translates to CASQPPWGGQYF.

The chain employs TRBV11-3 and TRBJ1-1; D gene uncertain. The CDR3 is made up of 13 amino acids. Trimming cost V 3 bases and J 0 bases, with 5 bases left between them. The germline V gene encodes CDR1 SGHNT and CDR2 YENEEA. CDR3: CASSLRLNTEAFF. In DNA, the CDR3 is TGTGCCAGCAGCTTGAGGCTGAACACTGAAGCTTTCTTT. The full variable domain, completed using reference TRBV11-3 and TRBJ1-1, is EAGVVQSPRYKIIEKKQPVAFWCNPISGHNTLYWYLQNLGQGPELLIRYENEEAVDDSQLPKDRFSAERLKGVDSTLKIQPAELGDSAVYLCASSLRLNTEAFFGQGTRLTVV.

The chain is built from TRBV7-3 and TRBJ1-1; D is unresolved. Germline lookup yields CDR1 SGHTA and CDR2 FQGTGA. Trimming shortened V by 5 bases and J by 5 bases, and 12 bases separated the two germline ends. The length of the CDR3 is 13 residues. The CDR3 is CASSSGWATEAFF. DNA for the CDR3: TGTGCCAGCAGCAGTGGGTGGGCTACTGAAGCTTTCTTT.